This TCR beta chain was identified in a study of OX40 agonist ivuxolimab in advanced cancers. On the study more broadly: Dose-escalation subjects each had hepatocellular carcinoma, melanoma, renal cell or head and neck cancer.

Sampled blood was obtained at baseline, cycle 4 day 1, and cycle 7 day 1. General study results and limits: At doses 0.1 to 3.0 mg/kg, CD4+ and CD8+ clones expanded.

The method was immunoSEQ multiplex PCR; TCRdb's version includes in-frame clones alone and lacks a portion of them. The sample includes around 30,000 clones, under 85% of them seen just once. Concerning this clone itself: Its antigen is unidentified.

The material was CD4+ or CD8+ T cells sorted from blood, obtained in a trial of the OX40 agonist ivuxolimab. The TCR comes from an adult with an advanced solid tumor such as melanoma, head and neck, liver or kidney cancer.

The CDR3 here is CASSFRDRGETDTQYF. The CDR3, as DNA: TGTGCCAGCAGCTTCCGGGACAGGGGGGAAACAGATACGCAGTATTTT. The chain links TRBV11-2 to TRBJ2-3; TRBD1 matches at 11 bases. CDR1 is SGHAT and CDR2 is FQNNGV in the germline V gene. The V gene end was trimmed by 3 bases and the J gene end by 3 bases; junction bases not matched to a gene: 5. The CDR3 has 16 residues.